Below, one TCR beta chain is given with its context. Its target is unknown. Both 60 Vbeta primers and 13 Jbeta primers went into the PCR. Some clones are missing from TCRdb's copy, which holds only in-frame ones; the method was immunoSEQ multiplex PCR. The table for this sample gives fewer than 200,000 clones. These data are taken from a study of cytomegalovirus exposure and HLA in healthy donors. Germline values: CDR1 LNHDA, CDR2 SQIVND (reference sequence). This CDR3 has 15 amino acids. V was shortened by 0 bases and J by 4 bases, with 12 bases between the two germline ends. General study points: Presence/absence analyses rested on an assumption that sequencing depth was roughly uniform across donors.

The sample was PBMCs. The gene calls are TRBV19 and TRBJ1-1, with D possibly TRBD1 on 6 matching bases. This clonotype originated in a man aged 25 to 40 in good health and CMV-seronegative. The CDR3 loop reads CASSIDGGPGTEAFF. DNA for the CDR3: TGTGCCAGTAGTATAGACGGGGGGCCGGGCACTGAAGCTTTCTTT.